Each of the 5 T cell receptor beta chains below was sequenced from the same sample in a study of early T cells in non-severe SARS-CoV-2 infection. In TCRdb, the 5' RACE reads were re-called with MiXCR into one record per CDR3 protein. Among 77,000 or so distinct CDR3 sequences listed, about 14% were seen once. The sequenced sample was whole blood, obtained at baseline. The receptors were sampled from an adult who was a healthcare worker with PCR-confirmed SARS-CoV-2 infection or an uninfected control (not recorded which).

This sequence joins TRBV23-1 and TRBJ2-7; perhaps TRBD2 as D (6 bases). TRBV23-1 falls under the ORF class, with uncertain function. V was pared by 0 bases and J by 4 bases, with 13 bases between. CDR3 length: 15 residues. CDR3 in amino acids: CASSQSGQAGYEQYF. The CDR3 region has the DNA TGCGCCAGCAGTCAATCAGGGCAGGCGGGATACGAGCAGTACTTC.

This clonotype was observed a few times. The chain uses TRBV2 and TRBJ2-1; 8 nucleotides agree with TRBD2. Trimming took 4 bases from V and 8 from J; bases not matched to a gene: 10. The germline CDR1 and CDR2 sequences are SNHLY and FYNNEI. The CDR3 consists of 15 residues. The CDR3 DNA reads as TGTGCCAGCAGTGTCCTAGCGGGCCGTGAGGATGAGCAGTTCTTC. This codes for CASSVLAGREDEQFF.

This clonotype was detected many times. The CDR3 here is CASSPAPEEKLFF. The CDR3 DNA sequence: TGCGCCAGCAGCCCGGCCCCGGAGGAAAAACTGTTTTTT. V gene TRBV5-1 combines with J gene TRBJ1-4; D gene unclear. The CDR3 consists of 13 residues. Trimming removed 4 bases at V and 8 bases at J, with 12 bases between. Germline-derived CDR1 and CDR2 are SGHRS and YFSETQ.

This clonotype has at least ten counts. The chain joins TRBV6-1 to TRBJ2-3; 7 bases map to TRBD2. V lost 6 bases and J lost 3; bases outside the gene matches: 18. The CDR3 is 18 residues long. The V gene's germline CDR1 is MNHNS and CDR2 SASEGT. Here the CDR3 DNA reads TGTGCCAGCAGGGGAGGGACGAAGAAAGTCATTTTTACAGATACGCAGTATTTT. Its protein is CASRGGTKKVIFTDTQYF.

There are many counts of this clonotype. The chain links TRBV11-2 to TRBJ2-3; D call uncertain. CDR1 is SGHAT and CDR2 is FQNNGV in the germline V gene. The ends were cut back, 2 bases at V and 0 bases at J, with 9 bases in the middle. This CDR3 spans 15 amino acids. In DNA, the CDR3 is TGTGCCAGCAGCTTACAAGCGTCTAGCACAGATACGCAGTATTTT. Its protein is CASSLQASSTDTQYF.